This entry features one T cell receptor beta chain sequence. Its target is unknown. Germline V CDR1 and CDR2: SNHLY, FYNNEI. CDR3 length: 13 residues. Trimming pared 7 bases from V and 2 bases from J, leaving 11 bases between. Profiled with immunoSEQ multiplex PCR; TCRdb holds only in-frame clones, not every one. In the table there are about 76,000 clones, roughly 80% of which are singletons. This entry is derived from a study of T cell clones after liver transplantation. Overall study findings and caveats: Graft donor-reactive T cells possibly entered the graft instead of undergoing deletion.

The chain combines TRBV2 with TRBJ1-1; D ambiguous. Sequenced material: CD4+ T cells from blood, taken at the 22-month timepoint. This receptor was obtained from a human patient who received a liver transplant. The T cells may partly be graft donor cells. The CDR3 DNA sequence: TGTGCCAGCATGCTGACGGATAACACTGAAGCTTTCTTT. Amino acid sequence: CASMLTDNTEAFF.